This entry describes one T cell receptor (beta chain). Its cognate antigen is unknown. 13 Jbeta primers and 60 Vbeta primers were used for the PCR. Profiled with immunoSEQ multiplex PCR; TCRdb holds only in-frame clones, not every one. The sample carries more than 110,000 clones, roughly 75% recorded once. This entry is derived from a study of cytomegalovirus exposure and HLA in healthy donors. Study context: Earlier sequencing of 150 million to 200 million T cells yielded 90 million to 140 million unique TCR beta sequences. Overall study results and limits: The study recorded 150 to 200 TCR beta chains that were cytomegalovirus-associated. A later analysis, which compared TCR beta chains of equal frequency, found the HLA-associated ones more clonally expanded. In an earlier analysis, about 90% or about 30%: the productive usage of most TCR beta V segments.

Germline CDR1 is SGHTA and CDR2 is FQGNSA. V trimming: 3 bases; J trimming: 9 bases; junction bases outside the gene matches: 2. The CDR3 has 12 amino acids. The genes are TRBV7-2 and TRBJ2-1; 7 bases fit TRBD2. Sequencing was performed on PBMCs. The receptor comes from a man in his forties in good health and CMV-seropositive. The DNA for the CDR3 is TGTGCCAGCAGCTTCCCGGGGGGTGAGCAGTTCTTC. Residues: CASSFPGGEQFF.